This TCR beta chain was recorded in a study of identical twins. About this clonotype: Its antigen is unknown.

Findings and caveats of the study: Cord blood beta clonotypes that were abundant carried fewer insertions, and memory repertoires showed no such trend. The models gave estimates that fell short of the out-of-frame TCR alpha sharing seen in monozygotic twins. Within beta out-of-frame sequences, the excess sharing observed between twins was weaker. Conclusions rested on cross-sectional statistics rather than following the same donors.

This CDR3 is built from 14 residues. V gave up 11 bases and J gave up 7 bases, with 21 bases separating them. CDR1 is ENHRY and CDR2 is SYGVKD in the germline V gene. One entry per CDR3 protein results from TCRdb running MiXCR on the 5' RACE reads. The sample lists about 240,000 distinct CDR3 sequences, 7.5% occurring once. The sample was also reused in another study, on yellow fever vaccine responses in identical twins.

The receptor's source is a young woman in good health. Sequencing was done on a sample of CD8+ T cells sorted from blood. The chain carries TRBV10-3 and TRBJ2-1; a possible D gene is TRBD2 (7 bases). The CDR3 DNA follows: TGTGCCGTCGAGGGGGGGGGGCCTGATAATGAGCAGTTCTTC. It codes for CAVEGGGPDNEQFF.